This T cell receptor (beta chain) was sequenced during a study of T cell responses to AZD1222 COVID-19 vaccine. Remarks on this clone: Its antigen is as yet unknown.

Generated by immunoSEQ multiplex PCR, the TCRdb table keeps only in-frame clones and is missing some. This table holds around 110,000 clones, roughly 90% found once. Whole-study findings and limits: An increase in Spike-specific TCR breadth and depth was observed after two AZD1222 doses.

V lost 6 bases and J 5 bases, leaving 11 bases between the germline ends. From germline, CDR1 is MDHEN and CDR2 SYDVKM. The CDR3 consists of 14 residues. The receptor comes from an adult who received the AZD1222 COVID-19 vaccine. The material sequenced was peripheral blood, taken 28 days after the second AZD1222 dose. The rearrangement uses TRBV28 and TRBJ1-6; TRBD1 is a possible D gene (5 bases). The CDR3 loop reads CASREGRDNSPLHF. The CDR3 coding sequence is TGTGCCAGCAGGGAGGGACGGGATAATTCACCCCTCCACTTT.